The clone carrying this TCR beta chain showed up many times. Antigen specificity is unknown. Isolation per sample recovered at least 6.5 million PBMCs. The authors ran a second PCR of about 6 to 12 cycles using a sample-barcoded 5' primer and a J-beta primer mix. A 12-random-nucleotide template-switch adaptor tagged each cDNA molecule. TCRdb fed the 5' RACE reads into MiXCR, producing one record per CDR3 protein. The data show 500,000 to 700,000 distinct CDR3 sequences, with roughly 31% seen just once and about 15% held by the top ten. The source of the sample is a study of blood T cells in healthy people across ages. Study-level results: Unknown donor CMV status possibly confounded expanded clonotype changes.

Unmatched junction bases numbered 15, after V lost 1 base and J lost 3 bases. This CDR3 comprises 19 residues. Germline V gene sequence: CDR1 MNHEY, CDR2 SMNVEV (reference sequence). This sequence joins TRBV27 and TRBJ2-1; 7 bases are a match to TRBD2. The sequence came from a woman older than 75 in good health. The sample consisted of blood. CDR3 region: CASSLFGRGGVMFYNEQFF. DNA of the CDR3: TGTGCCAGCAGTTTATTTGGGAGGGGAGGGGTTATGTTCTACAATGAGCAGTTCTTC.